This T cell receptor beta chain was recorded in a study of blood T cell repertoires in COVID-19. Study-level information: There were acute and convalescent COVID-19 samples, and they came from the United States, Italy and Spain. PBMCs, B-cell-depleted T cells, or T cells provided the cDNA or gDNA that made up the material.

Clones were sequenced by immunoSEQ multiplex PCR, and TCRdb holds only the in-frame ones, with some missing. The sample shows fewer than 200,000 clones, 60% to 85% of them seen only once. The CDR3 extends over 15 amino acids. The V gene end was trimmed by 2 bases and the J gene end by 7 bases; junction bases not matched to a gene: 8. Germline V gene sequence: CDR1 GTSNPN, CDR2 SVGIG (reference sequence). The sequencing sample was made of peripheral blood. The chain couples TRBV30 to TRBJ2-1, with TRBD2 matching 10 bases. The sequence came from a woman between 50 and 59 years old with active or convalescent COVID-19. The CDR3 loop reads CAWSFTSGVYNEQFF. CDR3 coding DNA: TGTGCCTGGAGTTTCACTAGCGGGGTCTATAATGAGCAGTTCTTC. The variable domain in full, completed from reference TRBV30 and TRBJ2-1, reads SQTIHQWPATLVQPVGSPLSLECTVEGTSNPNLYWYRQAAGRGLQLLFYSVGIGQISSEVPQNLSASRPQDRQFILSSKKLLLSDSGFYLCAWSFTSGVYNEQFFGPGTRLTVL.